A single sample is the source of the 12 T cell receptor beta chains below, sequenced in a study of cytomegalovirus exposure and HLA in healthy donors. 13 Jbeta primers and 60 Vbeta primers were used for the PCR. TCRdb's table, derived via immunoSEQ multiplex PCR, lists solely in-frame clones and lacks some. Counted here are 150,000 to 200,000 clones, roughly 80% occurring once; the ten biggest clones make up 6% to 7.5%. The sequencing input was PBMCs. The origin of the receptors is a man in his thirties or forties in good health and CMV-seropositive.

The rearrangement links TRBV7-9 to TRBJ1-1; D not resolved. Germline CDR1 is SEHNR and CDR2 is FQNEAQ (reference sequence). The CDR3 spans 13 residues. V was shortened by 8 bases and J by 2 bases, with 12 bases between the two germline ends. CDR3 coding DNA: TGTGCCAGCTCAGGCAATTACAACACTGAAGCTTTCTTT. Amino acid sequence: CASSGNYNTEAFF.

This rearrangement joins TRBV30 to TRBJ2-5; 13 bases map to TRBD2. CDR1 is GTSNPN, CDR2 SVGIG, per germline (reference sequence). V was clipped by 3 bases and J by 7 bases; unmatched bases: 5. This CDR3 has 14 amino acids. This CDR3 reads CAWRLAGGPGTQYF. CDR3 nucleotides: TGTGCCTGGAGACTAGCGGGAGGGCCCGGGACCCAGTACTTC.

V is TRBV2 and J is TRBJ2-5; D remains unclear. The CDR3 length is 14 residues. CDR1 and CDR2 (germline): SNHLY, FYNNEI. Trimming took off 4 bases at V and 5 bases at J, with 14 bases between the two ends. CDR3 sequence: CASSARVGRETQYF. As DNA, the CDR3 is TGTGCCAGCAGTGCCCGCGTGGGCCGCGAGACCCAGTACTTC. Full variable domain (remainder filled in from reference TRBV2 and TRBJ2-5): EPEVTQTPSHQVTQMGQEVILRCVPISNHLYFYWYRQILGQKVEFLVSFYNNEISEKSEIFDDQFSVERPDGSNFTLKIRSTKLEDSAMYFCASSARVGRETQYFGPGTRLLVL.

The chain joins TRBV9 to TRBJ1-1; D call uncertain. The CDR3 length is 15 residues. CDR1 SGDLS and CDR2 YYNGEE come from the germline V gene. Trimming removed 3 bases at V and 0 bases at J, with 12 bases between. CDR3 sequence (DNA): TGTGCCAGCAGCGAGGACTTACGTATGAACACTGAAGCTTTCTTT. Translated, it gives CASSEDLRMNTEAFF.

This clone has a handful of counts. V is TRBV25-1 and J is TRBJ2-3; maybe TRBD2 (6 bases). Germline V gene data show CDR1 as MGHDK and CDR2 as SYGVNS. Deletions cut 1 base from V and 4 bases from J, with 9 bases between. This CDR3 contains 14 residues. CDR3 in DNA: TGTGCCAGCAGTGAATGGGGGGAATCAGATACGCAGTATTTT. This sequence encodes CASSEWGESDTQYF.

The chain combines TRBV4-1 with TRBJ2-2; TRBD2 matches 7 bases. The CDR3 extends over 17 amino acids. Germline lookup yields CDR1 MGHRA and CDR2 YSYEKL. V gave up 3 bases and J gave up 3 bases; unmatched junction bases: 10. This CDR3 is CASSHLPGGLDTGELFF. DNA of the CDR3: TGCGCCAGCAGCCACCTGCCGGGGGGTCTGGACACCGGGGAGCTGTTTTTT.

The J gene is TRBJ2-7, the V gene TRBV5-1; 10 bases fit TRBD2. Trimming cost V 8 bases and J 6 bases; bases outside gene matches: 23. CDR1 and CDR2 (germline): SGHRS, YFSETQ. There are 18 residues in the CDR3. The CDR3 region has the DNA TGCGCCAGTACCCACCTAGCGGGAGTCTCTTTGGTGGGTGGCGAGCAGTACTTC. Residues: CASTHLAGVSLVGGEQYF.

This rearrangement joins TRBV27 to TRBJ1-5; D perhaps matches TRBD1 (5 bases). The V end lost 0 bases, the J end lost 2 bases, and 5 bases lay between the germline ends. Germline V gene data show CDR1 as MNHEY and CDR2 as SMNVEV (reference sequence). CDR3 length: 14 amino acids. CDR3 sequence: CASSLSRGNQPQHF. The DNA for the CDR3 is TGTGCCAGCAGTTTATCCAGGGGCAATCAGCCCCAGCATTTT.

The table lists this clone with a count of one. The gene calls are TRBV6-6 and TRBJ2-2, with a possible D match to TRBD1 (6 bases). The germline V and J ends were trimmed by 2 bases and 7 bases, with 14 bases remaining between them. In germline, CDR1 is MNHNY, CDR2 SVGAGI (reference sequence). The CDR3 has 15 amino acids. The CDR3 is CASSYVGQNGGELFF. For the CDR3, the DNA is TGTGCCAGCAGTTACGTGGGACAAAACGGCGGGGAGCTGTTTTTT.

This rearrangement joins TRBV5-1 to TRBJ1-1; the D is unclear. The CDR3 is made up of 13 amino acids. From germline, CDR1 is SGHRS and CDR2 YFSETQ. V lost 5 bases and J 0 bases, leaving 8 bases between the germline ends. The CDR3 region is CASSMRLNTEAFF. Written as DNA, the CDR3 is TGCGCCAGCAGTATGCGATTGAACACTGAAGCTTTCTTT.

This clone was detected once. This sequence joins TRBV7-8 and TRBJ1-3; D is perhaps TRBD1 (6 bases). This CDR3 is 16 amino acids long. Germline assignment: CDR1 SGHVS and CDR2 FQNEAQ. V was clipped by 4 bases and J by 1 base, with 14 bases between them. CDR3 sequence reads: CASSSSGGGSGNTIYF. CDR3 sequence (DNA): TGTGCCAGCAGCTCCTCGGGGGGCGGATCTGGAAACACCATATATTTT.

The genes are TRBV5-1 and TRBJ2-7, with 9 bases matching TRBD1. The CDR3 is 16 residues long. With V trimmed by 4 bases and J by 4 bases, 12 bases remained unmatched. In germline, CDR1 is SGHRS, CDR2 YFSETQ. The CDR3 is CASSRNTGGGLYEQYF. The CDR3 nucleotides are TGCGCCAGCAGCAGAAACACAGGGGGCGGTTTATACGAGCAGTACTTC.